The source of this T cell receptor (beta chain) is a study of cytomegalovirus exposure and HLA in healthy donors. Study results and limitations: High specificity and sensitivity for cytomegalovirus status were reported for the classifier. One variant, a missense change in DCLRE1C, was linked in a later analysis to TCR beta V- and J-gene trimming. DRB1 showed the most TCR associations and HLA-C the fewest in a later analysis, as rates varied by HLA locus.

The CDR3 extends over 16 amino acids. With V trimmed by 0 bases and J by 1 base, 2 bases remained unmatched. From germline, CDR1 is SGHRS and CDR2 YFSETQ. In regard to this clone: What it binds is not known.

Use of 60 Vbeta and 13 Jbeta primers characterized the PCR. The table came from immunoSEQ multiplex PCR; TCRdb's copy has only in-frame clones and leaves some out. The sample carries about 150,000 clones, 75% to 85% recorded once. Donors showed nominal health when sampled, although they likely had unrecorded immune exposures. The sequenced material came from PBMCs. The source is a man younger than 40 in good health and CMV-seropositive. J is TRBJ2-7 and V is TRBV5-1, with 12 nucleotides matching TRBD2. The CDR3 reads CASSLEGTSGSYEQYF. In nucleotides, the CDR3 is TGCGCCAGCAGCTTGGAAGGGACTAGCGGGTCCTACGAGCAGTACTTC.